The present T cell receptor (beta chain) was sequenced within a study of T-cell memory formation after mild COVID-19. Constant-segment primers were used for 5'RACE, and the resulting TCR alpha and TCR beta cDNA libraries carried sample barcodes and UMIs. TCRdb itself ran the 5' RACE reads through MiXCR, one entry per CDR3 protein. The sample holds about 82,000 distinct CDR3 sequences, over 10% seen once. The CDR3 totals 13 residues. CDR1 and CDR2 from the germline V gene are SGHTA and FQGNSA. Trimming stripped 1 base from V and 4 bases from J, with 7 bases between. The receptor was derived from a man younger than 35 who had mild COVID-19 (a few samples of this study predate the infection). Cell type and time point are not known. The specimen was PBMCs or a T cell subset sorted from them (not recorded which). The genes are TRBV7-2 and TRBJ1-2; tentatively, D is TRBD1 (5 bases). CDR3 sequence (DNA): TGTGCCAGCAGCTTAGGGGGACCCTATGGCTACACCTTC. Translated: CASSLGGPYGYTF.